This TCR beta chain appears in the sequencing data of a study of cytomegalovirus exposure and HLA in healthy donors. Overall study context: Genotyping of 430 or so donors showed that roughly 83% belonged to the Caucasian-associated ancestry cluster. Study observations and caveats: A missense DCLRE1C variant was associated with V- and J-gene trimming of TCR beta chains in a later analysis, and an independent cohort replicated the association. Among the CMV-associated chains, three were confirmed in vitro as specific for CMV antigens.

Vbeta (60) and Jbeta (13) primers were used in the PCR. Generated by immunoSEQ multiplex PCR, the TCRdb table keeps only in-frame clones and is missing some. The repertoire holds roughly 180,000 clones, with approximately 78% as singletons. Donors had nominal health at sampling but likely had unrecorded immune exposures. Germline-derived CDR1 and CDR2 are LNHDA and SQIVND (reference sequence). V lost 7 bases and J lost 5, with 18 bases in between. CDR3 length: 15 residues. With respect to this clone: Its antigen is undetermined.

The specimen sequenced was PBMCs. The J gene is TRBJ1-5, the V gene TRBV19; D perhaps matches TRBD1 (5 bases). The sequence was collected from a woman in her forties or fifties in good health and CMV-seropositive. CDR3 DNA sequence: TGTGCCAGTACGGGGCTCATGGAGGGCGATCAGCCCCAGCATTTT. Its translation: CASTGLMEGDQPQHF.